The 25 T cell receptor beta chains below were found in one sample sequenced in a study of Graves' ophthalmopathy and Graves' hyperthyroidism (dated by TCRdb to the late 2010s). Instrument used: Illumina HiSeq 2000. For repertoire sequencing, TCR beta CDR3 regions were amplified from RNA transcripts. A first-round RT-PCR used HTBI primers with the Qiagen OneStep RT-PCR kit, followed by a second-round multiplex PCR, size selection and purification. TCRdb trimmed the raw reads at Q25, called clones with MiXCR and kept productive beta chains. Each entry merges the rows of one CDR3 protein and shows their most common DNA and genes. This sample comprises approximately 700,000 distinct CDR3 sequences, roughly 39% of them detected only once. Of the sample, more than 2.5% falls within the top ten clones. The sequencing sample was made of peripheral blood. The receptors stem from an adult man with Graves' ophthalmopathy.

Details on this clonotype: A much larger clone lies one base from this, so it may be a read error. This rearrangement joins TRBV7-2 to TRBJ1-2; TRBD1 is a possible D gene (6 bases). V shed 5 bases and J shed 8 bases, with 15 bases lying between them. CDR1 and CDR2 (germline): SGHTA, FQGNSA. The CDR3 runs to 13 residues. This CDR3 is CASSPGQRQGYTF. The DNA of the CDR3 is TGTGCCAGCAGCCCCGGACAGCGTCAAGGCTACACCTTC. Using reference TRBV7-2 and TRBJ1-2 for the parts outside the CDR3, the full variable domain is GAGVSQSPSNKVTEKGKDVELRCDPISGHTALYWYRQSLGQGLEFLIYFQGNSAPDKSGLPSDRFSAERTGGSVSTLTIQRTQQEDSAVYLCASSPGQRQGYTFGSGTRLTVV.

This clonotype has just one count. The CDR3 bases are TGTGCCAGCAGCCAAGGAGATGTGGGGTCCTATAATTCACCCCTCCACTTT. Protein sequence: CASSQGDVGSYNSPLHF. The chain employs TRBV7-9 and TRBJ1-6; D call uncertain. V was cut by 5 bases and J by 1 base, with 15 bases left in between. Per germline, CDR1 SEHNR and CDR2 FQNEAQ (reference sequence). CDR3 length: 17 amino acids.

The chain carries TRBV6-6 and TRBJ2-2; TRBD2 matches at 7 bases. Germline V CDR1 and CDR2: MNHNY, SVGAGI (reference sequence). This CDR3 is built from 15 residues. Trimming cost V 7 bases and J 2 bases; bases outside gene matches: 7. For the CDR3, the DNA is TGTGCCAGCATAGGGACTACCCCTAACACCGGGGAGCTGTTTTTT. Its protein product is CASIGTTPNTGELFF.

V usage is TRBV29-1 and J usage is TRBJ1-2; the D gene is possibly TRBD1 (5 bases). V was trimmed by 4 bases and J by 12 bases, leaving 9 bases between them. Germline CDR1 and CDR2: SQVTM and ANQGSEA. The CDR3 runs to 9 residues. The CDR3 loop reads CSVGGGDTF. The CDR3, as DNA: TGCAGCGTTGGTGGGGGTGACACCTTC.

J is TRBJ2-2 and V is TRBV9; TRBD1 matches at 7 bases. The V and J ends lost 3 bases and 3 bases, in that order; junction bases with no gene match: 5. CDR3 length: 15 amino acids. CDR1 and CDR2 (germline): SGDLS, YYNGEE. In DNA form, the CDR3 reads TGTGCCAGCAGCGCAACAGGACAGGACACCGGGGAGCTGTTTTTT. This codes for CASSATGQDTGELFF.

This clonotype was counted ten times or more. The CDR3 protein is CASSPPGQGQETQYF. As DNA, the CDR3 is TGTGCCAGCAGCCCCCCGGGGCAGGGCCAAGAGACCCAGTACTTC. V gene TRBV11-2 combines with J gene TRBJ2-5, with D perhaps matching TRBD1 or TRBD2 (5 bases each). Trimming left V 5 bases short and J 1 base short, with 14 bases between. This CDR3 is built from 15 residues. Germline V lookup: CDR1 SGHAT, CDR2 FQNNGV.

This sequence joins TRBV15 and TRBJ2-1, with no clear D. Looked up from germline, CDR1 is LNHNV and CDR2 is YYDKDF (reference sequence). The CDR3 runs to 15 residues. The V end was cut by 4 bases, the J end by 0 bases, with 10 bases between. The CDR3, as DNA: TGTGCCACCAGCACTACAAGAAGCTCCTACAATGAGCAGTTCTTC. Amino acid sequence: CATSTTRSSYNEQFF.

V is TRBV6-5 and J is TRBJ2-5; TRBD2 might be the D (6 bases). V was cut by 6 bases and J by 2 bases, with 19 bases left in between. Germline V lookup: CDR1 MNHEY, CDR2 SVGAGI. The CDR3 is 16 residues long. In DNA form, the CDR3 reads TGTGCCAGCAGCCAACTTTCGTCCGGGGGTCAAGAGACCCAGTACTTC. This translates into CASSQLSSGGQETQYF.

This clonotype appeared many times. The chain uses TRBV12-3 or TRBV12-4 and TRBJ1-4, with D perhaps matching TRBD1 (5 bases). CDR3 size: 13 residues. The V gene lost 3 bases and the J gene lost 7 bases, with 9 bases spanning the gap. This CDR3 reads CASSFRGPEKLFF. For the CDR3, the DNA is TGTGCCAGCAGTTTCCGGGGCCCTGAAAAACTGTTTTTT.

This clonotype has just a few counts. This chain connects TRBV20-1 to TRBJ2-7, with TRBD1 matching over 11 bases. The CDR3 has 17 residues. After removal of 1 base from V and 4 bases from J, the junction contained 12 bases not matched to a gene. Germline values: CDR1 DFQATT, CDR2 SNEGSKA (reference sequence). The CDR3 nucleotides are TGCAGTGCTAGAGGGACAGGGGGCAAAGTCAAGCCTTACGAGCAGTACTTC. Residues: CSARGTGGKVKPYEQYF.

The V and J genes are TRBV7-7 and TRBJ1-4; 7 bases fit TRBD1. Germline CDR1 is SSHAT and CDR2 is FNYEAQ (reference sequence). The CDR3 totals 17 residues. Losses at the gene ends were 6 bases for V and 4 bases for J; bases not matched to a gene: 14. As DNA, the CDR3 is TGTGCCAGCAGTGCTAGGGGGCGGACAGCCTTTAATGAAAAACTGTTTTTT. Encoded protein: CASSARGRTAFNEKLFF.

This clonotype was detected ten times or more. The chain couples TRBV12-3 or TRBV12-4 to TRBJ2-7; D not resolved. Trimming left V 2 bases short and J 3 bases short, with 8 bases between. This CDR3 spans 13 amino acids. CDR3 amino acids: CASSLWANYEQYF. In DNA, the CDR3 is TGTGCCAGCAGTTTATGGGCTAACTACGAGCAGTACTTC.

The chain carries TRBV27 and TRBJ1-5; D unclear. Germline V gene lookup returns CDR1 MNHEY and CDR2 SMNVEV (reference sequence). Trimming removed 0 bases at V and 2 bases at J, with 5 bases between. The CDR3 is 14 residues long. CDR3 DNA sequence: TGTGCCAGCAGTTTATCGAGGGGCAATCAGCCCCAGCATTTT. As protein: CASSLSRGNQPQHF.

About this clonotype: At one boundary the junction diverges from the germline segment, which might be a read error. The gene calls are TRBV11-1 and TRBJ1-5; D not resolved. There are 8 residues in the CDR3. Germline assignment: CDR1 SGHAT and CDR2 FQDESV (reference sequence). For the CDR3, the DNA is TGTGCCAGCAGCCCCGGGGATTTT. It encodes CASSPGDF.

Notes on this clonotype: A read error may explain this, as a much larger clone is one base away. The CDR3 reads CAAGADGNTIYF. The CDR3, as DNA: TGTGCCGCCGGGGCAGATGGAAACACCATATATTTT. The gene calls are TRBV19 and TRBJ1-3; D perhaps matches TRBD1 (5 bases). V shed 11 bases and J shed 3 bases, with 11 bases lying between them. CDR1 and CDR2 from the germline V gene are LNHDA and SQIVND (reference sequence). This CDR3 spans 12 amino acids.

At least ten counts were recorded for this clonotype. This sequence joins TRBV2 and TRBJ2-5, with 8 bases aligning to TRBD2. The CDR3 loop spans 14 amino acids. The ends lost 5 bases at V and 4 bases at J; junction bases unmatched: 6. Looked up from germline, CDR1 is SNHLY and CDR2 is FYNNEI. CDR3 DNA sequence: TGTGCCAGCAGTATCGGGAGGGCCGGAGAGACCCAGTACTTC. Translation: CASSIGRAGETQYF.

This clonotype was detected a few times. The chain employs TRBV9 and TRBJ1-5, with D perhaps matching TRBD1 (6 bases). CDR3 length: 15 amino acids. The germline CDR1 and CDR2 sequences are SGDLS and YYNGEE. The V end lost 3 bases, the J end lost 7 bases, and 17 bases lay between the germline ends. This chain's CDR3 is CASSGESGAGQPQHF. The CDR3 DNA is TGTGCCAGCAGCGGAGAGTCGGGGGCAGGGCAGCCCCAGCATTTT.

This clonotype was observed a handful of times. This rearrangement joins TRBV20-1 to TRBJ2-2; TRBD2 aligns across 10 bases. Germline V gene sequence: CDR1 DFQATT, CDR2 SNEGSKA (reference sequence). The CDR3 has 14 amino acids. With 4 bases clipped from V and 6 bases from J, the junction kept 5 bases outside the gene matches. CDR3 in amino acids: CSATLAGGAGELFF. CDR3 coding DNA: TGCAGTGCTACCTTAGCGGGAGGCGCCGGGGAGCTGTTTTTT.

The rearrangement links TRBV29-1 to TRBJ2-5, with 9 bases that match TRBD1. The CDR3 consists of 11 residues. Germline V gives CDR1 SQVTM, CDR2 ANQGSEA. With 6 bases clipped from V and 8 bases from J, the junction kept 4 bases outside the gene matches. The CDR3 DNA sequence: TGCAGCGTGGGACAGGGACCCACCCAGTACTTC. The encoded protein is CSVGQGPTQYF.

V and J are TRBV19 and TRBJ2-7, with a weak D call TRBD2 (5 bases). The closer fit of TRBJ2-1 to the DNA end suggests the J call may be wrong. Looked up from germline, CDR1 is LNHDA and CDR2 is SQIVND (reference sequence). CDR3 length equals 15 residues. The CDR3 nucleotides are TGTGCCAGTAGTATAGTACAGCTTCGGGGCAATGAGCAGTTCTTC. This gives the protein CASSIVQLRGNEQFF.

The chain employs TRBV10-3 and TRBJ2-7; 11 nucleotides align to TRBD2. Germline V gene lookup returns CDR1 ENHRY and CDR2 SYGVKD. The CDR3 is made up of 13 amino acids. The chain's CDR3 is CARAGTSGYEQYF. The CDR3 DNA is TGTGCTAGAGCCGGGACTAGCGGTTACGAGCAGTACTTC.

Points on this clonotype: The CDR3 does not end in the conserved phenylalanine or tryptophan, so this is likely a read error. The rearrangement joins TRBV9 to TRBJ2-7, with a tentative D call TRBD1 (7 bases). Germline CDR1 is SGDLS and CDR2 is YYNGEE. The ends were cut back, 0 bases at V and 2 bases at J, with 12 bases in the middle. This CDR3 contains 15 residues. Here the CDR3 DNA reads TGTGCCAGCAGCGTAGCGGAGGGGGCCCCCTACGAGCAGTACCTC. This sequence encodes CASSVAEGAPYEQYL.

This rearrangement joins TRBV10-2 to TRBJ2-3; 7 nucleotides align to TRBD2. V lost 6 bases to trimming and J lost 4 bases; unmatched junction nucleotides: 7. The CDR3 contains 14 residues. Germline CDR1 and CDR2: WSHSY and SAAADI. CDR3: CASRGGGSPDTQYF. CDR3 nucleotide sequence: TGCGCCAGCAGGGGGGGGGGGAGCCCAGATACGCAGTATTTT.

About this clonotype: At one end the junction does not follow the germline gene, possibly because of a read error. The rearrangement joins TRBV10-3 to TRBJ2-7; perhaps TRBD2 as D (7 bases). This CDR3 contains 16 residues. CDR1 is ENHRY and CDR2 is SYGVKD in the germline V gene. The CDR3 is CAISESSGGASSEQYF. The CDR3 DNA follows: TGTGCCATCAGTGAGTCGAGTGGGGGGGCCTCCTCCGAGCAGTACTTC.

This chain joins TRBV7-9 and TRBJ2-7; perhaps D is TRBD1 or TRBD2 (5 bases each). This CDR3 is 15 amino acids long. The V and J ends lost 5 bases and 3 bases respectively, with 17 bases between them. Per germline, CDR1 SEHNR and CDR2 FQNEAQ (reference sequence). CDR3 DNA sequence: TGTGCCAGCAGCCAAGAAGGGGCAGGGAGCTACGAGCAGTACTTC. It codes for CASSQEGAGSYEQYF.